The entry that follows covers one T cell receptor beta chain sequence. The data belong to a study of blood T cell repertoires in COVID-19. Profiling relied on immunoSEQ multiplex PCR, and the TCRdb table lists in-frame clones only, not all of them. There are about 56,000 clones in the sample; around 92% occur only once, and around a fifth lies in the top ten. The receptor was isolated from a human donor in a cohort sampled during active COVID-19. The sample comprised peripheral blood.

The CDR3 protein is CASSLLRGRSAYGYTF. DNA of the CDR3: TGCGCCAGCAGCTTGTTGCGGGGGCGCTCGGCTTATGGCTACACCTTC. The chain is built from TRBV5-1 and TRBJ1-2; possible D gene TRBD1, 6 bases. In germline, CDR1 is SGHRS, CDR2 YFSETQ. V dropped 1 base and J dropped 5 bases, with 18 bases sitting between them. The CDR3 loop spans 16 amino acids. The full variable domain, rest sourced from reference TRBV5-1 and TRBJ1-2, is KAGVTQTPRYLIKTRGQQVTLSCSPISGHRSVSWYQQTPGQGLQFLFEYFSETQRNKGNFPGRFSGRQFSNSRSEMNVSTLELGDSALYLCASSLLRGRSAYGYTFGSGTRLTVV.